The 21 T cell receptor beta chains reported below all come from one sample, sequenced in a study of blood T cell repertoires in COVID-19 (TCRdb year 2020). The library came from the immunoSEQ multiplex PCR assay. Sourced from immuneACCESS, this table was stored by TCRdb with only in-frame sequences that have V and J called. A share of the clones is absent; for the studies checked, an unresolved V gene accounts for under half, and the remainder has no known explanation. The sample table lists tens of thousands of clones, 81% of them with a count of one. Approximately 40% of the sample is taken by the ten largest. Sequencing was carried out using peripheral blood. These receptors were collected from a man older than 75 with acute or convalescent COVID-19.

In DNA, the CDR3 is TGTGCCAGCAGCCAGAGGACTAGTAACAATGAGCAGTTCTTC. It is translated as CASSQRTSNNEQFF. The J gene is TRBJ2-1, the V gene TRBV9, with 7 positions matching TRBD2. CDR1 is SGDLS and CDR2 is YYNGEE in the germline V gene. V lost 4 bases, J lost 5 bases, and 6 bases stayed unmatched. This CDR3 region has 14 residues.

The genes are TRBV5-1 and TRBJ2-3; tentative D call: TRBD2 (5 bases). With 4 bases removed from V and 4 bases from J, the gap between germline ends came to 16 bases. The CDR3 spans 15 residues. Germline V gene sequence: CDR1 SGHRS, CDR2 YFSETQ. CDR3 sequence reads: CASSRGSLGADTQYF. The CDR3 DNA reads as TGCGCCAGCAGCCGAGGGAGCCTTGGCGCAGATACGCAGTATTTT.

V is TRBV4-3 and J is TRBJ1-5; D ambiguous. CDR1 is LGHNA and CDR2 is YSLEER in the germline V gene. CDR3 length: 15 residues. The germline V and J ends were trimmed by 2 bases and 3 bases, with 11 bases remaining between them. CDR3 bases: TGCGCCAGCAGCCAATATGACTCGCCCAATCAGCCCCAGCATTTT. This codes for CASSQYDSPNQPQHF.

The CDR3, as DNA: TGTGCCAGCAGCTTTCCAGTAAATGAAAAACTGTTTTTT. Its protein product is CASSFPVNEKLFF. V gene TRBV7-9 combines with J gene TRBJ1-4; no clear D. V was pared by 3 bases and J by 5 bases, with 7 bases between. The CDR3 contains 13 residues. Germline CDR1 is SEHNR and CDR2 is FQNEAQ (reference sequence). The variable domain in full, with the rest retrieved from reference TRBV7-9 and TRBJ1-4, is DTGVSQNPRHKITKRGQNVTFRCDPISEHNRLYWYRQTLGQGPEFLTYFQNEAQLEKSRLLSDRFSAERPKGSFSTLEIQRTEQGDSAMYLCASSFPVNEKLFFGSGTQLSVL.

The CDR3 spells CASTKQGSTEAFF. The CDR3 DNA sequence: TGTGCCAGCACAAAACAGGGTTCCACTGAAGCTTTCTTT. The chain is built from TRBV6-5 and TRBJ1-1; possibly TRBD1 for D (6 bases). Germline lookup yields CDR1 MNHEY and CDR2 SVGAGI. This CDR3 is 13 amino acids long. Trimming cost V 7 bases and J 4 bases, with 13 bases left between them.

This rearrangement joins TRBV27 to TRBJ2-1; 9 nucleotides line up with TRBD2. In germline, CDR1 is MNHEY, CDR2 SMNVEV (reference sequence). With V trimmed by 8 bases and J by 1 base, 15 bases remained unmatched. CDR3 length: 18 amino acids. The CDR3 sequence: CASGGAGSGRGSYNEQFF. The CDR3 DNA reads TGTGCCAGCGGAGGGGCGGGTAGCGGGAGAGGGTCCTACAATGAGCAGTTCTTC.

The rearrangement links TRBV4-1 to TRBJ1-6; 8 bases match TRBD1. V trimming: 2 bases; J trimming: 19 bases; junction bases outside the gene matches: 10. The CDR3 has 13 amino acids. The germline gives CDR1 MGHRA, CDR2 YSYEKL. CDR3 bases: TGCGCCAGCAGCCAACTGGGTGACAGGGGAAGGCACTTT. It yields the protein CASSQLGDRGRHF.

This rearrangement joins TRBV4-1 to TRBJ1-3; D is unclear. The CDR3 has 13 residues. Per the germline V gene, CDR1 is MGHRA and CDR2 is YSYEKL. Trimming took 0 bases from V and 7 from J, leaving 7 bases between them. For the CDR3, the DNA is TGCGCCAGCAGCCAAGATAGAACCAACACCATATATTTT. Translated, it gives CASSQDRTNTIYF.

The gene calls are TRBV5-4 and TRBJ1-2, with D possibly TRBD1 on 5 matching bases. Per the germline V gene, CDR1 is SGHNT and CDR2 is YYREEE (reference sequence). This CDR3 comprises 14 residues. The ends were cut back, 5 bases at V and 2 bases at J, with 13 bases in the middle. As DNA, the CDR3 is TGTGCCAGCAGTCCTGGGGGAGGGAACTATGGCTACACCTTC. Translated, it gives CASSPGGGNYGYTF.

The V call is TRBV30, the J call TRBJ2-2; 9 bases line up with TRBD1. V gave up 0 bases and J gave up 6 bases; unmatched junction bases: 2. Germline V gene data show CDR1 as GTSNPN and CDR2 as SVGIG (reference sequence). This CDR3 contains 14 residues. The CDR3 DNA follows: TGTGCCTGGAGTGTAGACAGGGGGTCCGGGGAGCTGTTTTTT. Translation: CAWSVDRGSGELFF.

This clone was detected a few times. The CDR3 bases are TGTGCCAGCAGCTCGGGTGGACAGGGACCTGGAAACACCATATATTTT. Protein sequence: CASSSGGQGPGNTIYF. This sequence joins TRBV5-5 and TRBJ1-3; 8 bases agree with TRBD1. Losses at the gene ends were 3 bases for V and 2 bases for J; bases not matched to a gene: 7. This CDR3 is 16 amino acids long. Germline V gene lookup returns CDR1 SGHKS and CDR2 YYEKEE (reference sequence).

V usage is TRBV7-2 and J usage is TRBJ1-6; D unclear. CDR3 size: 13 residues. V lost 6 bases, J lost 8 bases, and 11 bases lay in between. Germline-derived CDR1 and CDR2 are SGHTA and FQGNSA. CDR3 bases: TGTGCCAGCAGTCTAAAGTATGATTCACCCCTCCACTTT. Its translation: CASSLKYDSPLHF. Full variable domain (rest looked up from reference TRBV7-2 and TRBJ1-6): GAGVSQSPSNKVTEKGKDVELRCDPISGHTALYWYRQSLGQGLEFLIYFQGNSAPDKSGLPSDRFSAERTGGSVSTLTIQRTQQEDSAVYLCASSLKYDSPLHFGNGTRLTVT.

This chain uses TRBV6-6 with TRBJ2-5, with D possibly TRBD2 on 6 matching bases. V was trimmed by 6 bases and J by 1 base, leaving 15 bases between them. The CDR3 runs to 15 residues. CDR1 is MNHNY and CDR2 is SVGAGI in the germline V gene (reference sequence). CDR3 sequence: CASSRVAGGQETQYF. CDR3 coding DNA: TGTGCCAGCAGCCGTGTAGCCGGGGGCCAAGAGACCCAGTACTTC.

This clone ranks as medium-sized. V gene TRBV3-1 (or the pseudogene TRBV3-2) combines with J gene TRBJ1-2; 7 nucleotides line up with TRBD1. The CDR3 spans 15 residues. Germline V CDR1 and CDR2: LGHDT, YNNKEL (reference sequence). Trimming took 2 bases from V and 4 from J; bases not matched to a gene: 7. The CDR3 nucleotides read TGTGCCAGCAGCCAACGGGACAGACCTTCCTATGGCTACACCTTC. As protein: CASSQRDRPSYGYTF.

The chain recombines TRBV5-5 with TRBJ1-6, with D unresolved. The CDR3 extends over 16 amino acids. Trimming cost V 1 base and J 17 bases, with 25 bases left between them. Per germline, CDR1 SGHKS and CDR2 YYEKEE (reference sequence). DNA for the CDR3: TGTGCCAGCAGCTTGCGGTACCGGGAAGGTACGGGTAAATTCCACTTT. It yields the protein CASSLRYREGTGKFHF.

The genes are TRBV27 and TRBJ2-3; the match to TRBD2 covers 7 bases. CDR3 length: 16 residues. Germline V gene lookup returns CDR1 MNHEY and CDR2 SMNVEV (reference sequence). V shed 2 bases and J 2 bases; nucleotides not matched to a gene: 7. The CDR3 loop reads CASSLVAGAITDTQYF. CDR3 coding DNA: TGTGCCAGCAGTTTAGTAGCGGGCGCTATCACAGATACGCAGTATTTT.

The chain uses TRBV18 and TRBJ2-3; TRBD1 might be the D (5 bases). V was trimmed by 3 bases and J by 6 bases, leaving 10 bases between them. This CDR3 contains 13 residues. Germline V CDR1 and CDR2: KGHSH, LQKENI. In DNA form, the CDR3 reads TGTGCCAGCTCACCCGACAGAAGGGATACGCAGTATTTT. This encodes CASSPDRRDTQYF.

The chain has TRBV28 and TRBJ2-3, with D perhaps TRBD2 (5 bases). The CDR3 is made up of 13 amino acids. Per the germline V gene, CDR1 is MDHEN and CDR2 is SYDVKM. With 3 bases removed from V and 6 bases from J, the gap between germline ends came to 10 bases. The CDR3, as DNA: TGTGCCAGCAGTTTTATTTTAGCGGATACGCAGTATTTT. This translates into CASSFILADTQYF.

The genes are TRBV28 and TRBJ2-1, with 7 bases identical to TRBD2. Unmatched junction bases numbered 9, after V lost 7 bases and J lost 9 bases. The germline CDR1 and CDR2 sequences are MDHEN and SYDVKM. The length of the CDR3 is 13 residues. The CDR3 DNA reads TGTGCCAGCACAGAGGGAGGGGTTGGTGAGCAGTTCTTC. Encoded protein: CASTEGGVGEQFF. Using reference TRBV28 and TRBJ2-1 for the parts outside the CDR3, the full variable domain is DVKVTQSSRYLVKRTGEKVFLECVQDMDHENMFWYRQDPGLGLRLIYFSYDVKMKEKGDIPEGYSVSREKKERFSLILESASTNQTSMYLCASTEGGVGEQFFGPGTRLTVL.

The chain is built from TRBV18 and TRBJ1-3; D might be TRBD1 (6 bases). In germline, CDR1 is KGHSH, CDR2 LQKENI. V gave up 2 bases and J gave up 1 base, with 6 bases separating them. There are 14 residues in the CDR3. The CDR3 spells CASSPGTSGNTIYF. The DNA of the CDR3 is TGTGCCAGCTCACCAGGGACATCTGGAAACACCATATATTTT.

This clone was observed once. The V call is TRBV5-1, the J call TRBJ2-1, with 10 positions matching TRBD2. The germline gives CDR1 SGHRS, CDR2 YFSETQ. Trimming removed 4 bases from V and 1 base from J; junction bases left unmatched: 8. The CDR3 is 17 residues long. The CDR3 spells CASSPRLAGLSYNEQFF. The DNA of the CDR3 is TGCGCCAGCAGCCCGCGACTAGCGGGCCTTTCCTACAATGAGCAGTTCTTC.